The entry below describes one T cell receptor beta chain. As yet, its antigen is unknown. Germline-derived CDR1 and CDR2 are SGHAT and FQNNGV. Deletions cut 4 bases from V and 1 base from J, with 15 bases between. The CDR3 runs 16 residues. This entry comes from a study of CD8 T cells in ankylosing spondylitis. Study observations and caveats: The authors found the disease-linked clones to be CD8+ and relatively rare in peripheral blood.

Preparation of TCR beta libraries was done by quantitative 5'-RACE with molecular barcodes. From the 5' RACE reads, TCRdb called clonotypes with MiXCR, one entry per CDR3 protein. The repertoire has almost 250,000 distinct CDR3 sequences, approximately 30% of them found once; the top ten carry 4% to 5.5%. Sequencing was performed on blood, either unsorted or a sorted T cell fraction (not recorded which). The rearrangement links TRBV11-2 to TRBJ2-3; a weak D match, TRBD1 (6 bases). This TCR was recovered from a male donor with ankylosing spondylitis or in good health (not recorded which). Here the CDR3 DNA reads TGTGCCAGCAGCTCCTACAGGGAAAGGGGCACAGATACGCAGTATTTT. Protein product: CASSSYRERGTDTQYF.